These 32 T cell receptor beta chains were sequenced from one sample in a study of T cells in Graves' hyperthyroidism and ophthalmopathy. Amplified regions were TCR beta CDR3 sequences from RNA transcripts. First-round RT-PCR with HTBI primers amplified the TCR CDR3 region. TCRdb processed the multiplex PCR reads anew with MiXCR; each CDR3 protein has one entry. The data contain around 99,000 distinct CDR3 sequences, about 17% of them singletons. Sequencing was performed on blood. These receptors all come from a woman aged 45-60 years with Graves' hyperthyroidism.

The chain is built from TRBV20-1 and TRBJ1-2; D gene unclear. The CDR3 has 12 residues. The V gene lost 6 bases and the J gene lost 2 bases, with 10 bases spanning the gap. Germline V CDR1 and CDR2: DFQATT, SNEGSKA (reference sequence). CDR3 sequence: CSAGSDNYGYTF. The CDR3 bases are TGCAGTGCGGGCTCTGACAACTATGGCTACACCTTC.

This clonotype was found many times. The chain is built from TRBV6-1 and TRBJ2-3; possibly TRBD2 for D (6 bases). The germline gives CDR1 MNHNS, CDR2 SASEGT. This CDR3 has 14 residues. Trimming left V 3 bases short and J 9 bases short, with 16 bases between. The CDR3 nucleotides are TGTGCCAGCAGTGAGACTGTTCGGGAGCTAACGCAGTATTTT. Translated: CASSETVRELTQYF.

This clonotype showed up many times. The chain has TRBV20-1 and TRBJ2-1, with TRBD2 matching over 9 bases. V gave up 3 bases and J gave up 4 bases; unmatched junction bases: 7. This CDR3 has 15 amino acids. Germline values: CDR1 DFQATT, CDR2 SNEGSKA (reference sequence). CDR3 in DNA: TGCAGTGCTAGGACGACTAGCGGAGCGTACAATGAGCAGTTCTTC. This gives the protein CSARTTSGAYNEQFF.

This clonotype was seen ten or more times. This chain uses TRBV2 with TRBJ2-1; perhaps TRBD2 as D (6 bases). From germline, CDR1 is SNHLY and CDR2 FYNNEI. This CDR3 has 13 residues. V lost 3 bases and J lost 4, with 7 bases in between. The CDR3 bases are TGTGCCAGCAGTGAGGGGAGGTACAATGAGCAGTTCTTC. Its translation: CASSEGRYNEQFF.

This rearrangement joins TRBV12-3 or TRBV12-4 to TRBJ2-3; TRBD2 matches 7 bases. Losses at the gene ends were 6 bases for V and 0 bases for J; bases not matched to a gene: 3. The CDR3 consists of 14 residues. In nucleotides, the CDR3 is TGTGCCAGCAGCGGGGGGTTTAGCACAGATACGCAGTATTTT. Translation: CASSGGFSTDTQYF.

This clonotype was seen more than once but under ten times. The rearrangement uses TRBV27 and TRBJ2-1, with unresolved D. The CDR3 is 14 residues long. Germline CDR1 MNHEY, CDR2 SMNVEV (reference sequence). V was pared by 3 bases and J by 3 bases, with 9 bases between. The CDR3 DNA sequence: TGTGCCAGCAGTTTGGGCTTGCGCTACAATGAGCAGTTCTTC. It yields the protein CASSLGLRYNEQFF.

This clonotype occurred many times. The V gene is TRBV14, the J gene TRBJ2-7, with D maybe TRBD2 (6 bases). V was cut by 0 bases and J by 9 bases, with 12 bases left in between. The CDR3 runs 13 residues. CDR1 and CDR2 (germline): SGHDN, FVKESK. Here the CDR3 DNA reads TGTGCCAGCAGCCAAGACGGAGGGAGATGGCAGTACTTC. Translation gives CASSQDGGRWQYF.

The genes are TRBV7-9 and TRBJ2-2, with TRBD2 as a possible D gene (6 bases). Germline lookup yields CDR1 SEHNR and CDR2 FQNEAQ (reference sequence). The V end lost 7 bases, the J end lost 2 bases, and 17 bases lay between the germline ends. CDR3 length: 16 residues. The CDR3, as DNA: TGTGCCAGCACCCCCCCGAACGGGGGAAACACCGGGGAGCTGTTTTTT. Its protein is CASTPPNGGNTGELFF.

This clonotype was recorded many times. The chain employs TRBV27 and TRBJ2-7, with 11 nucleotides matching TRBD2. This CDR3 has 14 residues. Germline CDR1 MNHEY, CDR2 SMNVEV (reference sequence). The V gene end was trimmed by 6 bases and the J gene end by 3 bases; junction bases not matched to a gene: 4. In DNA form, the CDR3 reads TGTGCCAGCAGCCCCGGGACTAGCGGCTACGAGCAGTACTTC. Its protein is CASSPGTSGYEQYF.

Ten or more counts support this clonotype. For the CDR3, the DNA is TGTGCCAGCTCAAAGGGGACAGGGTCCCCCAATGAGCAGTTCTTC. Its translation: CASSKGTGSPNEQFF. The chain uses TRBV18 and TRBJ2-1, with TRBD1 matching 9 bases. V shed 5 bases and J 6 bases; nucleotides not matched to a gene: 8. The germline gives CDR1 KGHSH, CDR2 LQKENI. The CDR3 runs to 15 residues.

This clonotype has a count of ten or more. The CDR3 loop reads CASSQGSRQPQHF. CDR3 coding DNA: TGTGCCAGCAGTCAGGGTTCCCGTCAGCCCCAGCATTTT. This chain uses TRBV2 with TRBJ1-5; perhaps TRBD1 as D (5 bases). Germline values: CDR1 SNHLY, CDR2 FYNNEI. V lost 5 bases and J lost 6, with 11 bases in between. The CDR3 covers 13 residues.

This clonotype was found many times. The chain recombines TRBV28 with TRBJ2-3; 12 positions match TRBD2. The CDR3 is made up of 15 amino acids. V was pared by 3 bases and J by 4 bases, with 2 bases of the junction left unmatched. Germline assignment: CDR1 MDHEN and CDR2 SYDVKM. Written as DNA, the CDR3 is TGTGCCAGCAGTTTCCCTAGCGGGAGGGCAGATACGCAGTATTTT. This gives the protein CASSFPSGRADTQYF. Variable domain in full (rest from reference TRBV28 and TRBJ2-3): DVKVTQSSRYLVKRTGEKVFLECVQDMDHENMFWYRQDPGLGLRLIYFSYDVKMKEKGDIPEGYSVSREKKERFSLILESASTNQTSMYLCASSFPSGRADTQYFGPGTRLTVL.

In this sample, this clonotype turned up many times. This chain joins TRBV6-1 and TRBJ2-1; 11 nucleotides agree with TRBD2. V lost 5 bases to trimming and J lost 7 bases; unmatched junction nucleotides: 10. This CDR3 comprises 16 residues. The germline V gene has CDR1 MNHNS and CDR2 SASEGT. The CDR3 DNA is TGTGCCAGCAGTTCCCACCGGTCTAGCGGGAGGAATGAGCAGTTCTTC. Amino acids: CASSSHRSSGRNEQFF.

The chain couples TRBV6-5 to TRBJ1-4, with D tentatively TRBD1 (5 bases). The CDR3 length is 16 residues. Trimming pared 2 bases from V and 7 bases from J, leaving 17 bases between. CDR1 and CDR2 from the germline V gene are MNHEY and SVGAGI. The chain's CDR3 is CASSYDGKGRVEKLFF. CDR3 DNA: TGTGCCAGCAGTTACGATGGTAAGGGGCGGGTTGAAAAACTGTTTTTT.

This clonotype was seen at least ten times. The gene calls are TRBV3-1 and TRBJ2-1; 8 bases agree with TRBD1. Germline V gene data show CDR1 as LGHDT and CDR2 as YNNKEL (reference sequence). V lost 5 bases, J lost 7 bases, and 10 bases stayed unmatched. There are 15 residues in the CDR3. Here the CDR3 reads CASSTRGTGSNEQFF. The DNA for the CDR3 is TGTGCCAGCAGCACACGCGGGACAGGTTCAAATGAGCAGTTCTTC.

There are many counts of this clonotype. The chain recombines TRBV20-1 with TRBJ2-1; D possibly corresponds to TRBD2 (6 bases). Per germline, CDR1 DFQATT and CDR2 SNEGSKA (reference sequence). Between the trimmed V and J ends, which lost 6 bases and 6 bases, there was a span of 12 bases. This CDR3 contains 12 residues. The CDR3 loop reads CSARASVNEQFF. In nucleotides, the CDR3 is TGCAGTGCGCGGGCTAGCGTCAATGAGCAGTTCTTC.

This clonotype appeared a few times. The V call is TRBV20-1, the J call TRBJ2-3, with 11 bases that match TRBD1. Germline CDR1 is DFQATT and CDR2 is SNEGSKA (reference sequence). The CDR3 is 17 residues long. The V gene end was trimmed by 3 bases and the J gene end by 4 bases; junction bases not matched to a gene: 12. The CDR3 DNA sequence: TGCAGTGCTAGGGAACCCGGGACAGGGGGTTATTCAGATACGCAGTATTTT. It codes for CSAREPGTGGYSDTQYF.

CDR3 residues: CASNGQGHQPQHF. CDR3 sequence (DNA): TGTGCCAGTAACGGACAGGGCCATCAGCCCCAGCATTTT. The chain uses TRBV12-3 or TRBV12-4 and TRBJ1-5; 8 bases map to TRBD1. The CDR3 runs to 13 residues. The trim removed 9 bases at V and 5 bases at J, leaving 6 bases unmatched.

The table lists this clonotype with many counts. The V and J genes are TRBV2 and TRBJ1-5; 9 bases fit TRBD1. CDR1 is SNHLY, CDR2 FYNNEI, per germline. The CDR3 has 15 residues. J was trimmed by 1 base and V by 3 bases; bases with no gene match: 1. The CDR3 here is CASSEGQGSNQPQHF. DNA for the CDR3: TGTGCCAGCAGTGAGGGACAGGGCAGCAATCAGCCCCAGCATTTT.

This chain connects TRBV2 to TRBJ2-3, with 15 bases fitting TRBD2. The length of the CDR3 is 18 residues. Per the germline V gene, CDR1 is SNHLY and CDR2 is FYNNEI. With 6 bases clipped from V and 5 bases from J, the junction kept 12 bases outside the gene matches. CDR3 sequence (DNA): TGTGCCAGCAGCGAACGAGCGGGACTAGCGGGAGGAAGAGATACGCAGTATTTT. Its translation: CASSERAGLAGGRDTQYF.

This clonotype was observed at least ten times. For the CDR3, the DNA is TGCGCCAGCAGCCGACTCCCGGGAACGCCTGAGCAGTTCTTC. This encodes CASSRLPGTPEQFF. The V and J genes are TRBV4-1 and TRBJ2-1, with D perhaps TRBD2 (5 bases). This CDR3 has 14 amino acids. The germline gives CDR1 MGHRA, CDR2 YSYEKL. Trimming removed 4 bases from V and 9 bases from J, with 16 bases in between.

This chain uses TRBV2 with TRBJ2-6; tentatively, D is TRBD1 (5 bases). Between the trimmed V and J ends, which lost 6 bases and 4 bases, there was a span of 10 bases. This CDR3 comprises 14 residues. Germline CDR1 and CDR2: SNHLY and FYNNEI. Written as DNA, the CDR3 is TGTGCCAGCAGCTTACAGGCCGGGGCCAACGTCCTGACTTTC. Its protein product is CASSLQAGANVLTF. Looking up the rest from reference TRBV2 and TRBJ2-6 gives the full variable domain: EPEVTQTPSHQVTQMGQEVILRCVPISNHLYFYWYRQILGQKVEFLVSFYNNEISEKSEIFDDQFSVERPDGSNFTLKIRSTKLEDSAMYFCASSLQAGANVLTFGAGSRLTVL.

The chain links TRBV28 to TRBJ1-5; 7 bases are shared with TRBD1. Germline CDR1 reads MDHEN; CDR2 reads SYDVKM. CDR3 length: 16 amino acids. V lost 6 bases and J lost 0; bases outside the gene matches: 8. The CDR3 reads CASSGDSPYSNQPQHF. The CDR3 DNA is TGTGCCAGCAGCGGGGACAGCCCTTATAGCAATCAGCCCCAGCATTTT.

There are many counts of this clonotype. The rearrangement joins TRBV20-1 to TRBJ2-1, with 10 bases matching TRBD2. Per germline, CDR1 DFQATT and CDR2 SNEGSKA (reference sequence). The CDR3 runs 17 residues. J was trimmed by 2 bases and V by 0 bases; bases with no gene match: 7. The CDR3 nucleotides read TGCAGTGCTAGAGACTGGGTAACTAGCGGGACCTACAATGAGCAGTTCTTC. Residues: CSARDWVTSGTYNEQFF.

Concerning this clonotype itself: A single base separates this from a much larger clone, so it may be a read error. Here the CDR3 reads CASSRAGFSTDTQYF. The CDR3 DNA is TGCGCCAGCAGCCGGGCAGGGTTTAGTACAGATACGCAGTATTTT. V usage is TRBV5-1 and J usage is TRBJ2-3, with a possible D match to TRBD1 (5 bases). The V gene's germline CDR1 is SGHRS and CDR2 YFSETQ. The germline V and J ends were trimmed by 4 bases and 3 bases, with 15 bases remaining between them. The CDR3 length is 15 residues.

CDR3 nucleotide sequence: TGTGCCAGTACCATGGGGCTTCTCACTGAAGCTTTCTTT. The encoded protein is CASTMGLLTEAFF. The rearrangement joins TRBV19 to TRBJ1-1, with a weak D call TRBD1 (5 bases). The CDR3 covers 13 residues. Germline-derived CDR1 and CDR2 are LNHDA and SQIVND (reference sequence). V was shortened by 7 bases and J by 4 bases, with 13 bases between the two germline ends.

This clonotype was counted ten times or more. This sequence joins TRBV20-1 and TRBJ2-1, with 13 bases fitting TRBD2. The CDR3 loop spans 14 amino acids. CDR1 and CDR2 from the germline V gene are DFQATT and SNEGSKA (reference sequence). The trim removed 6 bases at V and 7 bases at J, leaving 6 bases unmatched. CDR3 nucleotides: TGCAGTGCGCGGACTAGCGGGAGTATTAATGAGCAGTTCTTC. Amino acid sequence: CSARTSGSINEQFF.

This clonotype was counted many times. CDR3: CASSRAGGPSGDEQFF. CDR3 sequence (DNA): TGTGCCAGCAGCCGAGCGGGAGGGCCCTCTGGAGATGAGCAGTTCTTC. The V and J genes are TRBV14 and TRBJ2-1, with 10 positions matching TRBD2. CDR3 length: 16 amino acids. V shed 4 bases, J shed 8 bases, and the junction held 11 bases outside the gene matches. Germline assignment: CDR1 SGHDN and CDR2 FVKESK.

This clonotype was picked up many times. V gene TRBV5-8 combines with J gene TRBJ1-5, with TRBD1 as a possible D gene (5 bases). Trimming removed 2 bases at V and 3 bases at J, with 9 bases between. This CDR3 comprises 14 residues. From germline, CDR1 is SGHTS and CDR2 YDEGEE. Written as DNA, the CDR3 is TGTGCCAGCAGCTTTCGGGGGGACAATCAGCCCCAGCATTTT. Encoded protein: CASSFRGDNQPQHF.

The genes are TRBV29-1 and TRBJ2-1; 10 bases are a match to TRBD2. The CDR3 has 15 residues. V shed 4 bases, J shed 0 bases, and the junction held 3 bases outside the gene matches. Germline V gives CDR1 SQVTM, CDR2 ANQGSEA. The CDR3 loop reads CSVVGLAPSYNEQFF. In DNA, the CDR3 is TGCAGCGTTGTGGGACTAGCGCCCTCCTACAATGAGCAGTTCTTC.

In this sample, this clonotype turned up many times. The V call is TRBV20-1, the J call TRBJ1-1; D unclear. V lost 6 bases and J 6 bases, leaving 20 bases between the germline ends. The CDR3 runs to 14 residues. Germline CDR1 reads DFQATT; CDR2 reads SNEGSKA (reference sequence). The CDR3 DNA is TGCAGTGCCTATGGGGTCATTCGGGATTCTGAAGCTTTCTTT. It specifies CSAYGVIRDSEAFF.

This clonotype was found many times. The chain carries TRBV20-1 and TRBJ2-7; TRBD1 matches at 7 bases. Germline values: CDR1 DFQATT, CDR2 SNEGSKA (reference sequence). Trimming took 5 bases from V and 2 from J; bases not matched to a gene: 18. This CDR3 has 17 amino acids. CDR3 DNA: TGCAGTGCTGGAGTATGGATGGCACAGGGGATAACCTACGAGCAGTACGTC. Translation gives CSAGVWMAQGITYEQYV.